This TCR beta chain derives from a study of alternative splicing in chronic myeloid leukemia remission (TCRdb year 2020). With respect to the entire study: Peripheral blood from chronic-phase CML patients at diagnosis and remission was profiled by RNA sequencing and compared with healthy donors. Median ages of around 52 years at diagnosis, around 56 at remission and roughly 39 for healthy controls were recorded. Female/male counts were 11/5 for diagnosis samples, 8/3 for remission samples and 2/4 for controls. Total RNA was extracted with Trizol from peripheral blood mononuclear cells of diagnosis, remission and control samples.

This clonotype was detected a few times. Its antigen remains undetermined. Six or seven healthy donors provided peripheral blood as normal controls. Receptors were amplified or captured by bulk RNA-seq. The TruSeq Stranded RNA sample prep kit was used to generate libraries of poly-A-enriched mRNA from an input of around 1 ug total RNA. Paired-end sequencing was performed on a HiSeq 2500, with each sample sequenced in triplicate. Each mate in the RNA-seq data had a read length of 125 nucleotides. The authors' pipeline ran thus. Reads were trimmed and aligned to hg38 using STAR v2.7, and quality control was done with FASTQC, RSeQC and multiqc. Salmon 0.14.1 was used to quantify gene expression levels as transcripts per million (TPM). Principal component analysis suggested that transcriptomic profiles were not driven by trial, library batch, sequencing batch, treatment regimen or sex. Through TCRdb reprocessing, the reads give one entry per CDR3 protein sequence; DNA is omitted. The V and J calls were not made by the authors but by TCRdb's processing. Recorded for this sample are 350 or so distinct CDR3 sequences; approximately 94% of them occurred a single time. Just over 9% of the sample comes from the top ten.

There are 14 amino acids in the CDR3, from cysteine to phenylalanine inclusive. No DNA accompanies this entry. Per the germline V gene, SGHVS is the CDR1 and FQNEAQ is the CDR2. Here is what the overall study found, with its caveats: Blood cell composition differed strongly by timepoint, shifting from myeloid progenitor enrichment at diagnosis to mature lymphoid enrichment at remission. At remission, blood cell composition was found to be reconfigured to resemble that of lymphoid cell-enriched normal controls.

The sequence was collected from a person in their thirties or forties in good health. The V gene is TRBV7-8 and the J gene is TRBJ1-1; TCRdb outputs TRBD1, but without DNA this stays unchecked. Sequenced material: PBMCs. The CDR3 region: CASSSLQGYTEAFF.